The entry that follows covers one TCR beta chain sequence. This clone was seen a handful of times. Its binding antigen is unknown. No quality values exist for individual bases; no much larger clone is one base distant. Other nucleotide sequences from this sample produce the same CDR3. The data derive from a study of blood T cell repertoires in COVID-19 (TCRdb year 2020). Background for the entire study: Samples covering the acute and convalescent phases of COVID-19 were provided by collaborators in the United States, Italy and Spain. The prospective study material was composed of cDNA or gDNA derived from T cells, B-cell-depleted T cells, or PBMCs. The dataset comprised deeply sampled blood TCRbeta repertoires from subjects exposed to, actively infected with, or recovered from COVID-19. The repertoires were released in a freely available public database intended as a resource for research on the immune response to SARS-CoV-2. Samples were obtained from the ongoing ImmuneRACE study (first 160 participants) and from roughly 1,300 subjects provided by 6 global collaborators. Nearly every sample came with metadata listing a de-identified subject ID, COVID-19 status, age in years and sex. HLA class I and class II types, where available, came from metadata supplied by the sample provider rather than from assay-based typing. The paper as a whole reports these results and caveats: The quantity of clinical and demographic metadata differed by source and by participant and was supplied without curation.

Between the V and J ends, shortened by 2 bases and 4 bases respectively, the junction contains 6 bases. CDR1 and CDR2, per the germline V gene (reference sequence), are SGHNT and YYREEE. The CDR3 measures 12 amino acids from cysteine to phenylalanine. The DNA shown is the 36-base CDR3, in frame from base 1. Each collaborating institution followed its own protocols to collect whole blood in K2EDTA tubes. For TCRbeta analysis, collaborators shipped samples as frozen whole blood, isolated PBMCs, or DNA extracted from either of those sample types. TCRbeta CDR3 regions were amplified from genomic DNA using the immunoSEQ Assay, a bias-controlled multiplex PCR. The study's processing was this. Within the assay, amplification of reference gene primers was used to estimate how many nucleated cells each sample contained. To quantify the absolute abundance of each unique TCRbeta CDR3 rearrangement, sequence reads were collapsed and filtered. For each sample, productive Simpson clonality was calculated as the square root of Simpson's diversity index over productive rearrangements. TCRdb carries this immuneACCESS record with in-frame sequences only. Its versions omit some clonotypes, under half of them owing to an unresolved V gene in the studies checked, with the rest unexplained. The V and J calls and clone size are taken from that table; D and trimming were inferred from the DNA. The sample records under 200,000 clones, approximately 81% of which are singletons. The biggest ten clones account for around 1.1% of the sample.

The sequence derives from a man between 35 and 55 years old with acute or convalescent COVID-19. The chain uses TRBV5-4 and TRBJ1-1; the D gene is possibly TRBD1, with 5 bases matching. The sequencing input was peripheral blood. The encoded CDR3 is CASSLGVTEAFF. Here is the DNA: TGTGCCAGCAGCTTAGGGGTCACTGAAGCTTTCTTT.